Listed below are T cell receptor beta chains from one sample, sequenced in a study of regulatory T cells in long-lasting Graves disease. TCRdb re-called the multiplex PCR reads through MiXCR, storing one row per CDR3 protein. The top ten clones hold approximately 15% of a sample with more than 350,000 distinct CDR3 sequences, just under 15% of them seen once. The data were also submitted as part of a second study, on T cells in Graves' hyperthyroidism and ophthalmopathy.

This specimen consisted of peripheral blood mononuclear cells (PBMCs), obtained at new diagnosis, from a patient treated with antithyroid drugs. Receptors originate from a woman in her thirties with Graves disease. Both conserved end residues are part of each CDR3. A D gene is named only where the DNA matches it firmly. The listing skips clone size in some rows; elsewhere it reads once, few, many or a size class.

j_gene: TRBJ2-1
abundance: few
len: 11
d_gene: NA
v_gene: TRBV30
CDR3nt: TGTGCCTGCGATGCCTACAATGAGCAGTTCTTC
CDR3aa: CACDAYNEQFF

j_gene: TRBJ1-6
abundance: many
len: 15
d_gene: TRBD1
v_gene: TRBV18
CDR3nt: TGTGCCAGCTCAATCGAGGGACAGGCTAATTCACCCCTCCACTTT
CDR3aa: CASSIEGQANSPLHF

j_gene: TRBJ2-1
abundance: many
len: 15
d_gene: NA
v_gene: TRBV7-3
CDR3nt: TGTGCCAGCACCGTAGGGACAAGCTCCTACAATGAGCAGTTCTTC
CDR3aa: CASTVGTSSYNEQFF

j_gene: TRBJ2-7
abundance: few
len: 14
d_gene: TRBD2
v_gene: TRBV13
CDR3nt: TGTGCCAGCAGCTCGGGGGGACTAGCGAATACGCAGTACTTC
CDR3aa: CASSSGGLANTQYF

j_gene: TRBJ2-3
abundance: many
len: 16
d_gene: TRBD2
v_gene: TRBV12-5
CDR3nt: TGTGCTAGTGGTTTGGGACTAGCGGGAGAGACAGATACGCAGTATTTT
CDR3aa: CASGLGLAGETDTQYF

j_gene: TRBJ1-2
abundance: NA
len: 16
d_gene: NA
v_gene: TRBV9
CDR3nt: TGTGCCAGCAGCGTAGAGTTTTGGGCAGGTCGCGATGGCTACACCTTC
CDR3aa: CASSVEFWAGRDGYTF

j_gene: TRBJ2-1
abundance: many
len: 22
d_gene: NA
v_gene: TRBV13
CDR3nt: TGTGCCAGCAGCTTCAAATCTTATGGGGCAGTGAACGGGCAGTCCAGGAGGAATGAGCAGTTCTTC
CDR3aa: CASSFKSYGAVNGQSRRNEQFF

j_gene: TRBJ1-1
abundance: many
len: 14
d_gene: NA
v_gene: TRBV27
CDR3nt: TGTGCCAGCAGTTTCTCAGCGTTGAACACTGAAGCTTTCTTT
CDR3aa: CASSFSALNTEAFF

j_gene: TRBJ2-3
abundance: few
len: 14
d_gene: NA
v_gene: TRBV9
CDR3nt: TGTGCCAGCAGCGGGGACGGAACCACAGATACGCAGTATTTT
CDR3aa: CASSGDGTTDTQYF

j_gene: TRBJ2-7
abundance: few
len: 13
d_gene: NA
v_gene: TRBV6-1
CDR3nt: TGTGCCAGCAGTGAGTACACACCCTACGAGCAGTACTTC
CDR3aa: CASSEYTPYEQYF

j_gene: TRBJ2-7
abundance: NA
len: 14
d_gene: TRBD1
v_gene: TRBV6-5
CDR3nt: TGTGCCAGCAGTTACAAGGGGGCCCTATACGAGCAGTACTTC
CDR3aa: CASSYKGALYEQYF

j_gene: TRBJ2-2
abundance: many
len: 14
d_gene: NA
v_gene: TRBV7-7
CDR3nt: TGTGCCAGCAGCTTATTCAGAAACACCGGGGAGCTGTTTTTT
CDR3aa: CASSLFRNTGELFF

j_gene: TRBJ2-1
abundance: many
len: 14
d_gene: NA
v_gene: TRBV27
CDR3nt: TGTGCCAGCGCCAACCGGGACCTCGGCAATGAGCAGTTCTTC
CDR3aa: CASANRDLGNEQFF

j_gene: TRBJ2-1
abundance: NA
len: 16
d_gene: TRBD1
v_gene: TRBV29-1
CDR3nt: TGCAGCGTTCAACACAGGGACAGGTTATCCTACAATGAGCAGTTCTTC
CDR3aa: CSVQHRDRLSYNEQFF

j_gene: TRBJ1-1
abundance: NA
len: 11
d_gene: NA
v_gene: TRBV6-1
CDR3nt: TGTGCCAGCATTGCAGGTGTTTGGGCTTTCTTT
CDR3aa: CASIAGVWAFF

j_gene: TRBJ2-7
abundance: few
len: 13
d_gene: TRBD2
v_gene: TRBV7-9
CDR3nt: TGTGCCAGCACATCTAGCGGACCCTACGAGCAGTACTTC
CDR3aa: CASTSSGPYEQYF

j_gene: TRBJ2-1
abundance: many
len: 18
d_gene: NA
v_gene: TRBV7-9
CDR3nt: TGTGCCAGCAGTTCGAGTCGGGTGGGGGGCACGAGGGACAATGAGCAGTTCTTC
CDR3aa: CASSSSRVGGTRDNEQFF

j_gene: TRBJ1-2
abundance: many
len: 13
d_gene: TRBD1
v_gene: TRBV28
CDR3nt: TGTGCCAGCACCCCCCTGACAGGGCTCGGCTACACCTTC
CDR3aa: CASTPLTGLGYTF

j_gene: TRBJ2-7
abundance: NA
len: 11
d_gene: NA
v_gene: TRBV7-8
CDR3nt: TGTGCCAGCAGGCTAGACGGAGAGCAGTACTTC
CDR3aa: CASRLDGEQYF

j_gene: TRBJ2-6
abundance: NA
len: 13
d_gene: TRBD1
v_gene: TRBV7-9
CDR3nt: TGTGCCAGCAGTAACAGGGGTACCAACGTCCTGACTTTC
CDR3aa: CASSNRGTNVLTF

j_gene: TRBJ2-3
abundance: many
len: 15
d_gene: NA
v_gene: TRBV12-3/TRBV12-4
CDR3nt: TGTGCCAGCAGTTTAGCTTCCTTGAGAGGGGATACGCAGTATTTT
CDR3aa: CASSLASLRGDTQYF

j_gene: TRBJ1-1
abundance: many
len: 13
d_gene: NA
v_gene: TRBV5-1
CDR3nt: TGCGCCAGCATTGGCGCTATGAACACTGAAGCTTTCTTT
CDR3aa: CASIGAMNTEAFF

j_gene: TRBJ2-7
abundance: many
len: 15
d_gene: NA
v_gene: TRBV4-1
CDR3nt: TGCGCCAGCAGCCAAGCTTACAGGGCATGGGACGAGCAGTACTTC
CDR3aa: CASSQAYRAWDEQYF

j_gene: TRBJ1-6
abundance: NA
len: 16
d_gene: NA
v_gene: TRBV27
CDR3nt: TGTGCCAGCAGATCACCGGCGACGGCGTATAATTCACCCCTCCACTTT
CDR3aa: CASRSPATAYNSPLHF

j_gene: TRBJ2-5
abundance: many
len: 13
d_gene: TRBD2
v_gene: TRBV13
CDR3nt: TGTGCCAGCAGCACCGGACTAGCGGAGACCCAGTACTTC
CDR3aa: CASSTGLAETQYF

j_gene: TRBJ2-7
abundance: NA
len: 13
d_gene: NA
v_gene: TRBV28
CDR3nt: TGTGCCAGCAGTTTAATCGATATGTACGAGCAGTACTTC
CDR3aa: CASSLIDMYEQYF

j_gene: TRBJ2-1
abundance: few
len: 14
d_gene: TRBD2
v_gene: TRBV10-2
CDR3nt: TGCGCCATTTCTGGACTAGCGGGAGCTTGTGAGCAGTTCTTC
CDR3aa: CAISGLAGACEQFF

j_gene: TRBJ1-5
abundance: NA
len: 15
d_gene: TRBD1
v_gene: TRBV7-6
CDR3nt: TGTGCCAGCAGCTGGACAGGGGGAGTAGATCAGCCCCAGCATTTT
CDR3aa: CASSWTGGVDQPQHF

j_gene: TRBJ2-7
abundance: NA
len: 13
d_gene: NA
v_gene: TRBV7-9
CDR3nt: TGTGCCAGCAGCTTAGAACCCATCTACGAGCAGTACTTC
CDR3aa: CASSLEPIYEQYF

j_gene: TRBJ2-7
abundance: few
len: 13
d_gene: NA
v_gene: TRBV3-1
CDR3nt: TGTGCCAGCAGCCATGTCAGGTCGGGAGAGCAGTACTTC
CDR3aa: CASSHVRSGEQYF

j_gene: TRBJ2-1
abundance: few
len: 15
d_gene: NA
v_gene: TRBV4-1
CDR3nt: TGCGCCAGCAGCCAAGAAGCGCTAGTCTACAATGAGCAGTTCTTC
CDR3aa: CASSQEALVYNEQFF

j_gene: TRBJ2-1
abundance: few
len: 14
d_gene: NA
v_gene: TRBV5-4
CDR3nt: TGTGCCAGCGGCTTGACGGGGCTTTACAATGAGCAGTTCTTC
CDR3aa: CASGLTGLYNEQFF

j_gene: TRBJ2-1
abundance: many
len: 16
d_gene: TRBD2
v_gene: TRBV2
CDR3nt: TGTGCCAGCAGTGAAGTGGGACTAGGCACCTACAATGAGCAGTTCTTC
CDR3aa: CASSEVGLGTYNEQFF

j_gene: TRBJ2-7
abundance: many
len: 16
d_gene: NA
v_gene: TRBV11-2
CDR3nt: TGTGCCAGCAGCTTAGATGGGGTCGGGGGCGCCTACGAGCAGTACTTC
CDR3aa: CASSLDGVGGAYEQYF

j_gene: TRBJ2-5
abundance: NA
len: 15
d_gene: TRBD2
v_gene: TRBV13
CDR3nt: TGTGCCAGCAGCGCGGGACTAGCGGGGCTGCAGACCCAGTACTTC
CDR3aa: CASSAGLAGLQTQYF

j_gene: TRBJ2-7
abundance: many
len: 21
d_gene: NA
v_gene: TRBV11-2
CDR3nt: TGTGCCAGCAGCCTACCAAAAAGTAGCGGACCAAATCCCCAGTATCCCTACGAGCAGTACTTC
CDR3aa: CASSLPKSSGPNPQYPYEQYF

j_gene: TRBJ1-5
abundance: many
len: 15
d_gene: NA
v_gene: TRBV7-2
CDR3nt: TGTGCCAGCAGTTTTAACAGGGATAGCAATCAGCCCCAGCATTTT
CDR3aa: CASSFNRDSNQPQHF

j_gene: TRBJ1-1
abundance: many
len: 15
d_gene: NA
v_gene: TRBV9
CDR3nt: TGTGCCAGCAGCCCGCGGGGACACCAGAACACTGAAGCTTTCTTT
CDR3aa: CASSPRGHQNTEAFF

j_gene: TRBJ1-3
abundance: NA
len: 13
d_gene: TRBD1
v_gene: TRBV10-3
CDR3nt: TGTGCCATATCCCAGGGGGCTGGAAACACCATATATTTT
CDR3aa: CAISQGAGNTIYF

j_gene: TRBJ1-1
abundance: many
len: 15
d_gene: NA
v_gene: TRBV11-1
CDR3nt: TGTGCCAGCAGCTACGGACCCCCGGGCTCCACTGAAGCTTTCTTT
CDR3aa: CASSYGPPGSTEAFF

j_gene: TRBJ2-3
abundance: NA
len: 12
d_gene: NA
v_gene: TRBV11-2
CDR3nt: TGTGCCAGCAGCCCACCACTTAATACGCAGTATTTT
CDR3aa: CASSPPLNTQYF

j_gene: TRBJ2-1
abundance: many
len: 15
d_gene: TRBD2
v_gene: TRBV27
CDR3nt: TGTGCCAGCAGTTTTCGGGGGGGGCGAACCAATGAGCAGTTCTTC
CDR3aa: CASSFRGGRTNEQFF

j_gene: TRBJ1-2
abundance: NA
len: 18
d_gene: TRBD1
v_gene: TRBV24-1
CDR3nt: TGTGCCACCAGTGATCGCCACGGGACAGGTCTTGGGAACTATGGCTACACCTTC
CDR3aa: CATSDRHGTGLGNYGYTF

j_gene: TRBJ2-7
abundance: many
len: 14
d_gene: TRBD1
v_gene: TRBV30
CDR3nt: TGTGCCTGGAGTGTAAGGACAGGGACCTACGAGCAGTACTTC
CDR3aa: CAWSVRTGTYEQYF

j_gene: TRBJ1-3
abundance: many
len: 13
d_gene: NA
v_gene: TRBV2
CDR3nt: TGTGCCAGCAAACGGGGATCTGGAAACACCATATATTTT
CDR3aa: CASKRGSGNTIYF

j_gene: TRBJ2-7
abundance: NA
len: 12
d_gene: TRBD1
v_gene: TRBV29-1
CDR3nt: TGCAGCGTCGCACAGGGGTTAGACGAGCAGTACTTC
CDR3aa: CSVAQGLDEQYF

j_gene: TRBJ1-2
abundance: few
len: 15
d_gene: NA
v_gene: TRBV3-1
CDR3nt: TGTGCCAGCAGCCAAGTACCCGGGGGCGCGAGAGGCTACACCTTC
CDR3aa: CASSQVPGGARGYTF

j_gene: TRBJ1-2
abundance: many
len: 15
d_gene: NA
v_gene: TRBV12-3/TRBV12-4
CDR3nt: TGTGCCAGCAGTTTCGCTTACAGGGACCACTATGGCTACACCTTC
CDR3aa: CASSFAYRDHYGYTF

j_gene: TRBJ2-3
abundance: few
len: 18
d_gene: TRBD2
v_gene: TRBV30
CDR3nt: TGTGCCTGGCAAGGACTAGCGGGAGGTCCTACCCCCACAGATACGCAGTATTTT
CDR3aa: CAWQGLAGGPTPTDTQYF

j_gene: TRBJ1-3
abundance: few
len: 15
d_gene: NA
v_gene: TRBV28
CDR3nt: TGTGCCAGCAGTTGGGGACGAGTCTCTGGAAACACCATATATTTT
CDR3aa: CASSWGRVSGNTIYF

j_gene: TRBJ2-5
abundance: few
len: 15
d_gene: NA
v_gene: TRBV3-1
CDR3nt: TGTGCCAGCAGCCATGTCTCCCGCCCCCCCAGGGCCCAGTACTTC
CDR3aa: CASSHVSRPPRAQYF

j_gene: TRBJ2-1
abundance: many
len: 15
d_gene: NA
v_gene: TRBV6-2/TRBV6-3
CDR3nt: TGTGCCAGCAGTTACGGGATAGCGGCATACAATGAGCAGTTCTTC
CDR3aa: CASSYGIAAYNEQFF

j_gene: TRBJ2-5
abundance: NA
len: 17
d_gene: NA
v_gene: TRBV11-2
CDR3nt: TGTGCCAGCAGTTCAATCCCCCTGGGCCCCCTACAAGAGACCCAGTACTTC
CDR3aa: CASSSIPLGPLQETQYF

j_gene: TRBJ2-5
abundance: NA
len: 14
d_gene: TRBD2
v_gene: TRBV24-1
CDR3nt: TGTGCCACCGTCTCTAGCGGGAGGGAAGAGACCCAGTACTTC
CDR3aa: CATVSSGREETQYF

j_gene: TRBJ2-6
abundance: NA
len: 16
d_gene: TRBD1
v_gene: TRBV19
CDR3nt: TGTGCCAGTAGTATTAGGACAGGGACTGGGGCCAACGTCCTGACTTTC
CDR3aa: CASSIRTGTGANVLTF

j_gene: TRBJ2-2
abundance: few
len: 15
d_gene: NA
v_gene: TRBV18
CDR3nt: TGTGCCAGCTCACCGAGGGACCCCTCCACCGGGGAGCTGTTTTTT
CDR3aa: CASSPRDPSTGELFF

j_gene: TRBJ2-3
abundance: many
len: 21
d_gene: TRBD2
v_gene: TRBV7-3
CDR3nt: TGTGCCAGCAGCTTATTAGGCGCAGGCCTAGCGGGATCGAGAAGCACAGATACGCAGTATTTT
CDR3aa: CASSLLGAGLAGSRSTDTQYF

j_gene: TRBJ1-1
abundance: many
len: 16
d_gene: TRBD1
v_gene: TRBV18
CDR3nt: TGTGCCAGCTCACCACGAAGGGGGCCGTTGAACACTGAAGCTTTCTTT
CDR3aa: CASSPRRGPLNTEAFF

j_gene: TRBJ2-4
abundance: few
len: 17
d_gene: NA
v_gene: TRBV25-1
CDR3nt: TGTGCCAGCAGTGAATCCGGGGTACCACTAGCCAAAAACATTCAGTACTTC
CDR3aa: CASSESGVPLAKNIQYF

j_gene: TRBJ2-3
abundance: few
len: 14
d_gene: NA
v_gene: TRBV4-1
CDR3nt: TGCGCCAGCAGCCAACAATCCTTCACAGATACGCAGTATTTT
CDR3aa: CASSQQSFTDTQYF